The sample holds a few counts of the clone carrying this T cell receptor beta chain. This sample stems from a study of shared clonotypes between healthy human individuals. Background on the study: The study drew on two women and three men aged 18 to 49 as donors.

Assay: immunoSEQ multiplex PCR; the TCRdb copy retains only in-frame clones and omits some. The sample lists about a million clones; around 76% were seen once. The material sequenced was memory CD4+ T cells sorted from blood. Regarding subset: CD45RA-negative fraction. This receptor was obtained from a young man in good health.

The CDR3 is CASSYSETGKNYGYTF. As DNA, the CDR3 is TGTGCCAGCAGTTACTCGGAGACAGGGAAGAACTATGGCTACACCTTC. The chain carries TRBV6-5 and TRBJ1-2, with 7 bases identical to TRBD1. CDR1 and CDR2 from the germline V gene are MNHEY and SVGAGI. V was pared by 0 bases and J by 2 bases, with 6 bases of the junction left unmatched. The CDR3 is 16 residues long.